The 13 T cell receptor beta chains below all came from one sample that was sequenced in a study of T cells in Graves' hyperthyroidism and ophthalmopathy. RNA transcripts were the template for amplifying TCR beta CDR3 regions. During a first-round RT-PCR of the TCR CDR3, the HTBI primer set was used. A single record per CDR3 protein comes from TCRdb applying MiXCR to the multiplex PCR reads. The table lists around 600,000 distinct CDR3 sequences, about 14% of them singletons. The sequenced material came from blood. These receptors all stem from a woman aged 45-59 years with Graves' ophthalmopathy.

This chain connects TRBV19 to TRBJ2-2, with a possible D match to TRBD1 (6 bases). V gave up 5 bases and J gave up 0 bases, with 16 bases separating them. The CDR3 has 17 amino acids. Per the germline V gene, CDR1 is LNHDA and CDR2 is SQIVND (reference sequence). CDR3 protein: CASSERSQGPNTGELFF. CDR3 sequence (DNA): TGTGCCAGTAGTGAACGTAGCCAGGGGCCGAACACCGGGGAGCTGTTTTTT.

This clonotype was found once. The V and J genes are TRBV19 and TRBJ2-1; the match to TRBD2 covers 14 bases. This CDR3 has 20 amino acids. The junction had 9 bases not matched to a gene; V was cut back by 1 base and J by 1 base. CDR1 is LNHDA, CDR2 SQIVND, per germline (reference sequence). The CDR3 spells CASSIGGGTSGSGSYNEQFF. The CDR3 DNA is TGTGCCAGTAGTATAGGAGGTGGGACTAGCGGGAGCGGGTCCTACAATGAGCAGTTCTTC.

V usage is TRBV2 and J usage is TRBJ2-1, with D hard to call. The CDR3 length is 13 residues. The germline V and J ends were trimmed by 4 bases and 5 bases, with 9 bases remaining between them. Germline lookup yields CDR1 SNHLY and CDR2 FYNNEI. The CDR3 DNA sequence: TGTGCCAGCAGTGTTGACTGGCACAATGAGCAGTTCTTC. Its protein product is CASSVDWHNEQFF. The entire variable domain, with the rest obtained from reference TRBV2 and TRBJ2-1, is as follows: EPEVTQTPSHQVTQMGQEVILRCVPISNHLYFYWYRQILGQKVEFLVSFYNNEISEKSEIFDDQFSVERPDGSNFTLKIRSTKLEDSAMYFCASSVDWHNEQFFGPGTRLTVL.

V and J are TRBV6-1 and TRBJ1-2; 7 bases line up with TRBD1. The CDR3 extends over 15 amino acids. In germline, CDR1 is MNHNS, CDR2 SASEGT. J gave up 4 bases and V 5 bases, and 10 bases lay outside the gene matches. CDR3 sequence: CASSSRTGATYGYTF. Written as DNA, the CDR3 is TGTGCCAGCAGTTCAAGAACAGGGGCTACCTATGGCTACACCTTC.

This clonotype was seen repeatedly, ten times or more. V is TRBV20-1 and J is TRBJ2-7; 8 bases agree with TRBD2. The CDR3 has 16 amino acids. CDR1 and CDR2 from the germline V gene are DFQATT and SNEGSKA (reference sequence). The V segment lost 2 bases and the J segment 5 bases; nucleotides outside the gene matches: 14. The CDR3 nucleotides are TGCAGTGCTAGACTACTAGGGCCGGGACTAGAAGACGAGCAGTACTTC. Translation: CSARLLGPGLEDEQYF.

The CDR3 spells CASSPMSVDTQYF. Written as DNA, the CDR3 is TGTGCCAGCTCACCGATGTCTGTAGATACGCAGTATTTT. The rearrangement joins TRBV18 to TRBJ2-3; no clear D. V was pared by 3 bases and J by 5 bases, with 9 bases between. The length of the CDR3 is 13 residues. Germline V lookup: CDR1 KGHSH, CDR2 LQKENI.

There are many counts of this clonotype. This sequence joins TRBV5-6 and TRBJ2-7; no clear D. The CDR3 runs to 13 residues. Per germline, CDR1 SGHDT and CDR2 YYEEEE. V was clipped by 1 base and J by 6 bases, with 11 bases between them. In nucleotides, the CDR3 is TGTGCCAGCAGCTTGTATGATGGGGTCGAGCAGTACTTC. This translates into CASSLYDGVEQYF.

This clonotype was seen at least ten times. The chain recombines TRBV29-1 with TRBJ1-2, with 7 bases fitting TRBD1. Germline CDR1 is SQVTM and CDR2 is ANQGSEA. This CDR3 contains 14 residues. The V gene end was trimmed by 0 bases and the J gene end by 7 bases; junction bases not matched to a gene: 8. The chain's CDR3 is CSVEDLAQGSGYTF. In DNA, the CDR3 is TGCAGCGTTGAAGATTTGGCACAGGGGAGTGGCTACACCTTC.

Ten or more counts support this clonotype. V usage is TRBV7-3 and J usage is TRBJ2-1; the D gene is possibly TRBD2 (6 bases). V was pared by 5 bases and J by 0 bases, with 8 bases between. CDR1 is SGHTA, CDR2 FQGTGA, per germline. The CDR3 is made up of 14 amino acids. The CDR3 region is CASSASVSYNEQFF. In DNA form, the CDR3 reads TGTGCCAGCAGCGCTAGCGTCTCCTACAATGAGCAGTTCTTC.

Many counts were recorded for this clonotype. This chain joins TRBV11-1 and TRBJ2-7, with D perhaps TRBD1 (6 bases). Germline lookup yields CDR1 SGHAT and CDR2 FQDESV (reference sequence). V lost 6 bases and J 2 bases, leaving 11 bases between the germline ends. The CDR3 is 13 residues long. The CDR3 loop is CASRETGTYEQYF. DNA of the CDR3: TGTGCCAGCAGAGAAACAGGGACCTACGAGCAGTACTTC.

This clonotype was seen a handful of times. The chain joins TRBV3-1 to TRBJ2-7; 7 bases match TRBD2. The CDR3 length is 17 residues. Trimming removed 0 bases from V and 3 bases from J; junction bases left unmatched: 11. Per the germline V gene, CDR1 is LGHDT and CDR2 is YNNKEL (reference sequence). The CDR3 sequence is CASSQDEGSSGGYEQYF. The CDR3 DNA reads TGTGCCAGCAGCCAAGATGAGGGGTCTAGCGGTGGCTACGAGCAGTACTTC.

The chain joins TRBV6-1 to TRBJ2-7, with 9 bases identical to TRBD2. The CDR3 extends over 16 amino acids. V dropped 7 bases and J dropped 5; count of bases not matched to a gene: 15. Germline-derived CDR1 and CDR2 are MNHNS and SASEGT. Here the CDR3 DNA reads TGTGCCAGCAAGGCTCTTTCTAGCGGGACTCTTGACGAGCAGTACTTC. Translated: CASKALSSGTLDEQYF.

This clonotype was observed at least ten times. This rearrangement joins TRBV7-2 to TRBJ1-5; D is perhaps TRBD1 (5 bases). Per germline, CDR1 SGHTA and CDR2 FQGNSA. V dropped 2 bases and J dropped 4 bases, with 15 bases sitting between them. The CDR3 sequence is 16 residues long. CDR3 nucleotide sequence: TGTGCCAGCAGCTTATCAGGGCCGAACCTAAATCAGCCCCAGCATTTT. As protein: CASSLSGPNLNQPQHF.